The clone carrying this T cell receptor beta chain came up once. As processed by the authors: The assay estimated nucleated cells by amplifying reference gene primers. The table came from immunoSEQ multiplex PCR; TCRdb's copy has only in-frame clones and leaves some out. That table supplies the V and J calls and clone size; D and trimming were determined from the DNA. The sample shows around 25,000 clones, around 81% of them seen only once. This record comes from a study of blood T cell repertoires in COVID-19. Study in general: COVID-19 samples, acute and convalescent, were from the United States, Italy and Spain. PBMCs, B-cell-depleted T cells, or T cells were the source of the cDNA or gDNA that made up the material.

This CDR3 spans 14 amino acids. Germline V gene data show CDR1 as SGHNT and CDR2 as YYREEE (reference sequence). V lost 3 bases, J lost 10 bases, and 6 bases stayed unmatched. The J gene is TRBJ1-6, the V gene TRBV5-4; TRBD1 matches at 8 bases. The TCR sequence derives from a man in his 70s with acute or convalescent COVID-19. The specimen sequenced was peripheral blood. The DNA for the CDR3 is TGTGCCAGCAGCTCGGACAGGGCTTTCTCACCCCTCCACTTT. Translated, it gives CASSSDRAFSPLHF.